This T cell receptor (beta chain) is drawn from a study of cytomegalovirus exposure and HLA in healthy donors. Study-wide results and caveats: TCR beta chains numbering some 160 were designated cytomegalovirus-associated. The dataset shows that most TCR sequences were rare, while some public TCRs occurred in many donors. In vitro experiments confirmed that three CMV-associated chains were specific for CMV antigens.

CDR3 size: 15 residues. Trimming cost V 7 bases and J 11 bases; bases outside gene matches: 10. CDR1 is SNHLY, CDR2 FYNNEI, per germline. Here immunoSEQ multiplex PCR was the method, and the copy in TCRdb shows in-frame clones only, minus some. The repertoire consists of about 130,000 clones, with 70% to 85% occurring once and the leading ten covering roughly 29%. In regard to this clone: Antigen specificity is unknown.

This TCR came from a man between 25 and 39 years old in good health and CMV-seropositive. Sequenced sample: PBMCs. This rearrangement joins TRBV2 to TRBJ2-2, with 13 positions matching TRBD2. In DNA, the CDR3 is TGTGCCAGCAAGGGGGGGACTAGCGGGACGGGCGAGCTGTTTTTT. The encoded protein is CASKGGTSGTGELFF.